The 14 T cell receptor beta chains listed next were all sequenced from one sample in a study of blood T cell repertoires in COVID-19. Produced via immunoSEQ multiplex PCR; TCRdb's table is partial and in-frame only. This table has over 100,000 clones, about 81% appearing once. The sequenced sample consisted of peripheral blood. The receptors derive from a man aged 65-85 years with acute or convalescent COVID-19.

The rearrangement uses TRBV9 and TRBJ1-2; 11 bases fit TRBD1. Germline lookup yields CDR1 SGDLS and CDR2 YYNGEE. Trimming took 3 bases from V and 4 from J; bases not matched to a gene: 5. The CDR3 loop spans 15 amino acids. CDR3 nucleotides: TGTGCCAGCAGCGCCCGGACAGGGGGCAGCTATGGCTACACCTTC. This translates into CASSARTGGSYGYTF.

The chain is built from TRBV7-2 and TRBJ1-2; the match to TRBD1 covers 8 bases. The CDR3 runs to 14 residues. Germline-derived CDR1 and CDR2 are SGHTA and FQGNSA. After removal of 5 bases from V and 6 bases from J, the junction contained 8 bases not matched to a gene. The CDR3 nucleotides are TGTGCCAGCAGCCCAACCCAGGGGGCTGATGGCTACACCTTC. It encodes CASSPTQGADGYTF.

The CDR3 is CASSSITDTQYF. Here the CDR3 DNA reads TGTGCCAGCAGTTCTATCACAGATACGCAGTATTTT. The chain links TRBV28 to TRBJ2-3; no definite D call. Germline V gene data show CDR1 as MDHEN and CDR2 as SYDVKM. V gave up 4 bases and J gave up 2 bases, with 4 bases separating them. The CDR3 contains 12 residues.

The V call is TRBV24-1, the J call TRBJ2-1; 15 positions agree with TRBD2. Germline trimming cut 5 bases from V and 0 bases from J; bases unmatched to any gene: 7. The CDR3 totals 19 residues. CDR1 KGHDR and CDR2 SFDVKD come from the germline V gene. The CDR3 sequence is CATSGKGLAGGYSYNEQFF. Written as DNA, the CDR3 is TGTGCCACCAGTGGCAAGGGACTAGCGGGGGGTTACTCCTACAATGAGCAGTTCTTC.

V is TRBV30 and J is TRBJ2-7; 14 bases agree with TRBD2. V gave up 4 bases and J gave up 0 bases; unmatched junction bases: 11. Germline loops: CDR1 GTSNPN, CDR2 SVGIG (reference sequence). CDR3 length: 18 residues. CDR3 protein: CAWKVGLAGGPSSYEQYF. The CDR3 nucleotides read TGTGCCTGGAAAGTCGGACTAGCGGGGGGCCCTAGCTCCTACGAGCAGTACTTC.

This clone came up once. The chain uses TRBV5-1 and TRBJ1-2; TRBD1 matches at 8 bases. CDR3 length: 14 residues. With 1 base clipped from V and 1 base from J, the junction kept 0 bases outside the gene matches. Per the germline V gene, CDR1 is SGHRS and CDR2 is YFSETQ. CDR3 coding DNA: TGCGCCAGCAGCTTGACAGGGGGTAACTATGGCTACACCTTC. Its translation: CASSLTGGNYGYTF.

This chain's CDR3 is CASSYSSVRNTEAFF. The CDR3 bases are TGTGCCAGCAGTTACTCGTCTGTTAGGAACACTGAAGCTTTCTTT. This chain joins TRBV6-5 and TRBJ1-1; D not resolved. Looked up from germline, CDR1 is MNHEY and CDR2 is SVGAGI. The CDR3 runs 15 residues. Trimming pared 0 bases from V and 1 base from J, leaving 9 bases between.

This chain links TRBV6-5 with TRBJ2-7; 11 bases map to TRBD1. The germline gives CDR1 MNHEY, CDR2 SVGAGI. The junction had 5 bases not matched to a gene; V was cut back by 0 bases and J by 4 bases. CDR3 length: 16 amino acids. CDR3 protein: CASSYSRTGGFYEQYF. CDR3 nucleotide sequence: TGTGCCAGCAGTTACTCCAGGACAGGGGGCTTTTACGAGCAGTACTTC.

J is TRBJ1-5 and V is TRBV4-2; 10 bases match TRBD1. CDR3 size: 15 residues. The junction had 6 bases not matched to a gene; V was cut back by 3 bases and J by 7 bases. Germline V gives CDR1 LGHNA, CDR2 YNFKEQ. The CDR3 DNA is TGTGCCAGCAGCCAGGGGACAGGGGTGGACCAGCCCCAGCATTTT. Amino acids: CASSQGTGVDQPQHF.

The chain has TRBV29-1 and TRBJ2-5; TRBD2 matches 7 bases. Germline loops: CDR1 SQVTM, CDR2 ANQGSEA. The CDR3 covers 12 residues. V trimming: 6 bases; J trimming: 5 bases; junction bases outside the gene matches: 6. The CDR3 coding sequence is TGCAGCGTAGCGACCGGGGGGGAGACCCAGTACTTC. It encodes CSVATGGETQYF.

V gene TRBV28 combines with J gene TRBJ2-1; TRBD2 is a possible D gene (6 bases). Germline V gene data show CDR1 as MDHEN and CDR2 as SYDVKM. This CDR3 is built from 13 residues. V was shortened by 6 bases and J by 4 bases, with 10 bases between the two germline ends. CDR3 protein: CASRTEGYNEQFF. The CDR3 region has the DNA TGTGCCAGCAGGACGGAGGGATACAATGAGCAGTTCTTC.

The rearrangement uses TRBV5-1 and TRBJ2-7; TRBD2 is a possible D gene (5 bases). The CDR3 covers 13 residues. Trimming left V 3 bases short and J 5 bases short, with 12 bases between. Germline loops: CDR1 SGHRS, CDR2 YFSETQ. Here the CDR3 reads CASSSSDGNEQYF. The CDR3 DNA is TGCGCCAGCAGCTCCTCGGACGGGAACGAGCAGTACTTC. Complete variable domain (other parts from reference TRBV5-1 and TRBJ2-7): KAGVTQTPRYLIKTRGQQVTLSCSPISGHRSVSWYQQTPGQGLQFLFEYFSETQRNKGNFPGRFSGRQFSNSRSEMNVSTLELGDSALYLCASSSSDGNEQYFGPGTRLTVT.

This clone showed up just a few times. The chain employs TRBV2 and TRBJ1-2, with D maybe TRBD1 (5 bases). Trimming removed 1 base from V and 3 bases from J, with 6 bases in between. The CDR3 has 13 amino acids. Germline V gene lookup returns CDR1 SNHLY and CDR2 FYNNEI. As DNA, the CDR3 is TGTGCCAGCAGTGAAGGGGGCGACTATGGCTACACCTTC. Its translation: CASSEGGDYGYTF.

CDR3 residues: CASRTGQGGSYEQYF. The DNA of the CDR3 is TGCGCCAGCAGAACAGGACAGGGGGGATCCTACGAGCAGTACTTC. This chain connects TRBV5-1 to TRBJ2-7; TRBD1 matches 10 bases. J gave up 1 base and V 5 bases, and 6 bases lay outside the gene matches. The germline gives CDR1 SGHRS, CDR2 YFSETQ. The CDR3 spans 15 residues. Together with reference TRBV5-1 and TRBJ2-7, the CDR3 gives the full variable domain: KAGVTQTPRYLIKTRGQQVTLSCSPISGHRSVSWYQQTPGQGLQFLFEYFSETQRNKGNFPGRFSGRQFSNSRSEMNVSTLELGDSALYLCASRTGQGGSYEQYFGPGTRLTVT.